The rows below give T cell receptor beta chains drawn from one sample of a study of T cell repertoires in cytomegalovirus infection. TCRdb analysed the reads with MiXCR anew, one entry per CDR3 protein. The repertoire has about 250,000 distinct CDR3 sequences, about 15% of them found once; the top ten carry approximately 51%. Material for sequencing was CD8+ T cells from PBMCs. The receptors stem from a human donor in good health (CMV status not recorded). Some clones in this sample may be carry-over from other donors' samples. The CDR3 runs from the conserved cysteine through the conserved F or W. The D gene is left open where the match is weak. A clone size is listed for some rows: how often the clone was seen (once, few, many), or a class if it is expanded.

V gene: TRBV4-1; clone size: many; J gene: TRBJ1-2; D gene: -; CDR3 protein: CASSHIITTIGYGYTF; CDR3 DNA: TGCGCCAGCAGCCATATAATTACGACGATCGGCTATGGCTACACCTTC
V gene: TRBV4-1; clone size: -; J gene: TRBJ1-1; D gene: -; CDR3 protein: CASSVGPNTEAFF; CDR3 DNA: TGCGCCAGCAGCGTCGGACCGAACACTGAAGCTTTCTTT
V gene: TRBV6-1; clone size: many; J gene: TRBJ1-4; D gene: -; CDR3 protein: CASSEEEGQLNEKLFF; CDR3 DNA: TGTGCCAGCAGTGAAGAAGAAGGGCAGCTTAATGAAAAACTGTTTTTT
V gene: TRBV29-1; clone size: -; J gene: TRBJ2-7; D gene: -; CDR3 protein: CSVRARDRSYEQYF; CDR3 DNA: TGCAGCGTTAGGGCTAGAGACAGATCCTACGAGCAGTACTTC
V gene: TRBV28; clone size: few; J gene: TRBJ2-3; D gene: -; CDR3 protein: CASSLTGLTAGDTQYF; CDR3 DNA: TGTGCCAGCAGTTTGACAGGCCTCACCGCCGGGGATACGCAGTATTTT
V gene: TRBV7-9; clone size: many; J gene: TRBJ1-5; D gene: -; CDR3 protein: CASSLSGEPQHF; CDR3 DNA: TGTGCCAGCAGCTTATCGGGGGAACCCCAGCATTTT
V gene: TRBV10-3; clone size: few; J gene: TRBJ2-3; D gene: TRBD1; CDR3 protein: CATRGGSKADTQYF; CDR3 DNA: TGTGCCACCCGAGGGGGCTCGAAAGCAGATACGCAGTATTTT
V gene: TRBV12-3/TRBV12-4; clone size: many; J gene: TRBJ2-7; D gene: TRBD1; CDR3 protein: CASGTGGTEQYF; CDR3 DNA: TGTGCCAGCGGCACAGGGGGAACCGAGCAGTACTTC
V gene: TRBV19; clone size: few; J gene: TRBJ2-1; D gene: -; CDR3 protein: CASSQSADSYNEQFF; CDR3 DNA: TGTGCCAGTAGTCAGTCGGCAGACTCCTACAATGAGCAGTTCTTC
V gene: TRBV6-8; clone size: -; J gene: TRBJ1-1; D gene: -; CDR3 protein: CASSYSIWEENTEAFF; CDR3 DNA: TGTGCCAGCAGTTACTCGATCTGGGAAGAGAACACTGAAGCTTTCTTT
V gene: TRBV12-3/TRBV12-4; clone size: many; J gene: TRBJ1-2; D gene: -; CDR3 protein: CASTLPRPGYTF; CDR3 DNA: TGTGCCAGCACCCTCCCGAGGCCTGGCTACACCTTC
V gene: TRBV7-9; clone size: -; J gene: TRBJ2-7; D gene: -; CDR3 protein: CASSPGEGVMTYEQYF; CDR3 DNA: TGTGCCAGCAGCCCCGGGGAAGGTGTTATGACCTACGAGCAGTACTTC
V gene: TRBV4-3; clone size: few; J gene: TRBJ2-1; D gene: TRBD1; CDR3 protein: CASSQRLGQGDEQFF; CDR3 DNA: TGCGCCAGCAGCCAACGACTGGGACAGGGAGATGAGCAGTTCTTC
V gene: TRBV4-3; clone size: -; J gene: TRBJ2-2; D gene: -; CDR3 protein: CASSWGPNTGELFF; CDR3 DNA: TGCGCCAGCAGCTGGGGGCCGAACACCGGGGAGCTGTTTTTT